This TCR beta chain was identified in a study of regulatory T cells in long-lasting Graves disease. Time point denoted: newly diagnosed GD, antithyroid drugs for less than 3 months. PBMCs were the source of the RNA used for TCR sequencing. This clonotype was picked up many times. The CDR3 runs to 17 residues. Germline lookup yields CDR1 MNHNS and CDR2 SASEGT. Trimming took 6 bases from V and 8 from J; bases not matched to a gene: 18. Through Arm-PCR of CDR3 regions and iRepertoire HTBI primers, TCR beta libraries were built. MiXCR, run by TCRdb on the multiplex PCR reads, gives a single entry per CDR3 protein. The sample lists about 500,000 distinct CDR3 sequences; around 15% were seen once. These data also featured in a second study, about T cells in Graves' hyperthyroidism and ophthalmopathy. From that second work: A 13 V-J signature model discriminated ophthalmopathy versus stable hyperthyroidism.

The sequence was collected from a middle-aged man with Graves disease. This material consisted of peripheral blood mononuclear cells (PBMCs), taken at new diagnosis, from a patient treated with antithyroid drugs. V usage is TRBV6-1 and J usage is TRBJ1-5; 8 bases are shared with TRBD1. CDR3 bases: TGTGCCAGCAGCCCTACACCTACGACAGGGGTAGCGGAGCCCCAGCATTTT. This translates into CASSPTPTTGVAEPQHF.